The following is a T cell receptor (beta chain) sequence with its context. These data belong to a study of T cell changes during pregnancy in multiple sclerosis. J was trimmed by 16 bases and V by 8 bases; bases with no gene match: 10. Per the germline V gene, CDR1 is SNHLY and CDR2 is FYNNEI. This CDR3 has 11 amino acids. Repertoires were generated with immunoSEQ multiplex PCR, while TCRdb's copy carries only in-frame clones and drops some. The table lists about 93,000 clones, 85% to 95% of them singletons. V and J are TRBV2 and TRBJ2-1; 8 bases are shared with TRBD1. Sample: peripheral blood, taken before pregnancy. The TCR originated in a female donor with multiple sclerosis, enrolled in a pregnancy study. As DNA, the CDR3 is TGTGCCAGCGAAGGTCGACAGGGGATCTTCTTC. Its translation: CASEGRQGIFF.